This TCR beta chain originates from a study of blood T cell repertoires in COVID-19. Study-level background: PBMCs, B-cell-depleted T cells, or T cells provided the cDNA or gDNA that made up the material.

Living in about two dozen US areas, the participants were between roughly 18 and 95 years of age. Cohort allocation depended upon clinical history that participants reported. CDR3 length: 13 amino acids. CDR1 is SEHNR, CDR2 FQNEAQ, per germline (reference sequence). The V end was cut by 7 bases, the J end by 4 bases, with 11 bases between. The protocol was immunoSEQ multiplex PCR, while the TCRdb copy is restricted to in-frame clones and leaves out a portion. The data contain about 210,000 clones, about 86% of them seen just once; the ten biggest clones take up 3.5% to 4%. The source material was PBMCs or T cells enriched from blood (not recorded which). This clonotype was sampled from a woman aged 40 to 49 with acute COVID-19. The chain carries TRBV7-9 and TRBJ2-1, with D perhaps matching TRBD2 (6 bases). Here the CDR3 DNA reads TGTGCCAGCATGAGCGGGCAATACAATGAGCAGTTCTTC. It encodes CASMSGQYNEQFF.